The clone carrying this TCR beta chain was recorded only once. Germline CDR1 LGHNA, CDR2 YSLEER. The V end was cut by 3 bases, the J end by 2 bases, with 6 bases between. CDR3 size: 13 residues. This specimen belongs to a study of technical replicates of blood from a handful of donors. Generated by immunoSEQ multiplex PCR, the TCRdb table keeps only in-frame clones and is missing some. The sample yields around 79,000 clones, more than 90% seen once. The gene calls are TRBV4-3 and TRBJ2-3; possibly TRBD1 for D (5 bases). Sequenced sample: T cells isolated from PBMCs. The sequence derives from a human donor in good health. Some clones in this sample may be carry-over from other donors' samples. The CDR3: CASSQDNTDTQYF. CDR3 sequence (DNA): TGCGCCAGCAGCCAGGACAACACAGATACGCAGTATTTT.